The clone carrying this TCR beta chain was detected many times. CDR1 and CDR2 from the germline V gene are MNHEY and SMNVEV (reference sequence). V was trimmed by 6 bases and J by 4 bases, leaving 12 bases between them. CDR3 length: 14 amino acids. The sample comes from a study of T cells in Graves' hyperthyroidism and ophthalmopathy. TCR beta CDR3 sequences were amplified from RNA transcripts. When the TCR CDR3 underwent first-round RT-PCR, the HTBI primer set was used. TCRdb re-analysed the multiplex PCR reads in MiXCR, keeping a single row per CDR3 protein. The profile shows 600,000 to 650,000 distinct CDR3 sequences, around 21% of them singletons.

Sequenced material: blood. The sequence was collected from a man younger than 40 with Graves' ophthalmopathy. The V call is TRBV27, the J call TRBJ2-2, with D possibly TRBD1 on 5 matching bases. CDR3 coding DNA: TGTGCCAGCAGACTACAGGTTCGCACCGGGGAGCTGTTTTTT. It codes for CASRLQVRTGELFF.